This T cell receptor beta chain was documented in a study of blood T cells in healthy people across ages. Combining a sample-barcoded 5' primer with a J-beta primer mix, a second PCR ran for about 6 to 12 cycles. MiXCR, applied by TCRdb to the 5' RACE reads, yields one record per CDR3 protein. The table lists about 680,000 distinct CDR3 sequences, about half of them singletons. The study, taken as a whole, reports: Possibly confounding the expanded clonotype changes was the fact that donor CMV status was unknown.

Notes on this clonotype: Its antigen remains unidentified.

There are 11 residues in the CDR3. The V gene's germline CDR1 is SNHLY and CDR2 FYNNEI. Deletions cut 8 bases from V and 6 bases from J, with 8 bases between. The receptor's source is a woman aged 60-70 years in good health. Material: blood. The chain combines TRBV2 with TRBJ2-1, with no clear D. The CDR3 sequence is CASQKPNEQFF. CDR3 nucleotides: TGTGCCAGCCAAAAACCCAATGAGCAGTTCTTC.